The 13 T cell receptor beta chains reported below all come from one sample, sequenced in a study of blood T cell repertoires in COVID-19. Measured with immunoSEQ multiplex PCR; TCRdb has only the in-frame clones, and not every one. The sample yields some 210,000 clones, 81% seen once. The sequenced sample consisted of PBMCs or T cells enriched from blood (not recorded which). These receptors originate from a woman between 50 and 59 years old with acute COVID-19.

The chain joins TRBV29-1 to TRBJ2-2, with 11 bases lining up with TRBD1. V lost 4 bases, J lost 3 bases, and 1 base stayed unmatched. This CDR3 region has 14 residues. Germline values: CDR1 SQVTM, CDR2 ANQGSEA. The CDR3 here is CSVGDRGYTGELFF. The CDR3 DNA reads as TGCAGCGTTGGGGACAGGGGGTACACCGGGGAGCTGTTTTTT.

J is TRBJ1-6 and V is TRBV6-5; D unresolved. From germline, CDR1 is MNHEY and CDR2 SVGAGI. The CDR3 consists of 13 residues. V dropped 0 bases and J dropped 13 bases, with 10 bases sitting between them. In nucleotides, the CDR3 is TGTGCCAGCAGTTACTCTCGATCGGGTCCCCTCCACTTT. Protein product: CASSYSRSGPLHF.

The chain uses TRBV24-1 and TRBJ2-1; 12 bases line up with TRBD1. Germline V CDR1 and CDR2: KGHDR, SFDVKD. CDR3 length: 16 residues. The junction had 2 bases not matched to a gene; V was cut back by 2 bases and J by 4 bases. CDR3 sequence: CATSDWGQGAYNEQFF. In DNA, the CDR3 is TGTGCCACCAGTGATTGGGGACAGGGGGCTTACAATGAGCAGTTCTTC.

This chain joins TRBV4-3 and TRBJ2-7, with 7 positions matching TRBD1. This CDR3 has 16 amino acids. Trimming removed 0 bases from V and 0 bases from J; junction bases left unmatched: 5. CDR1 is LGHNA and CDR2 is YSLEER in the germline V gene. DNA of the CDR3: TGCGCCAGCAGCCAAGAGTGGACAGGTCCCTCCTACGAGCAGTACTTC. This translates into CASSQEWTGPSYEQYF.

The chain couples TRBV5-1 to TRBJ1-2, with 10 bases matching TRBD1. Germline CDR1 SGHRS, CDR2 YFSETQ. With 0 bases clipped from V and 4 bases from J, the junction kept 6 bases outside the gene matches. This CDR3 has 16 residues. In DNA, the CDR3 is TGCGCCAGCAGCTTGGAGGGACAGGGGCCTGGCTATGGCTACACCTTC. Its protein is CASSLEGQGPGYGYTF.

The CDR3 DNA reads TGTGCCAGTAGCGGACAGGGGCGAACTGAAGCTTTCTTT. Translating it yields CASSGQGRTEAFF. The gene calls are TRBV19 and TRBJ1-1; 9 bases fit TRBD1. The CDR3 contains 13 residues. Germline V CDR1 and CDR2: LNHDA, SQIVND (reference sequence). The V segment lost 6 bases and the J segment 5 bases; nucleotides outside the gene matches: 4.

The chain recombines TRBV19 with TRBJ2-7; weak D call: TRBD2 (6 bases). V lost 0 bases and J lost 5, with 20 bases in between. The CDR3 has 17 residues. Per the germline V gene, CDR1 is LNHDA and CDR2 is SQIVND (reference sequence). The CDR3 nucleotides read TGTGCCAGTAGTATAGAGCGAGCGAGTGGCGGGACCCACGAGCAGTACTTC. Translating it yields CASSIERASGGTHEQYF.

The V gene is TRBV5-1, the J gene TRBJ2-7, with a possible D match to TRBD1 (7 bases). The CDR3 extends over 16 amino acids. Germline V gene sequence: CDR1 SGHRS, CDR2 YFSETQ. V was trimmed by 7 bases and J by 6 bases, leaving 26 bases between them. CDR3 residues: CASAGGTDLLSGEQYF. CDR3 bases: TGCGCCAGCGCAGGAGGGACAGACTTACTCTCGGGCGAGCAGTACTTC.

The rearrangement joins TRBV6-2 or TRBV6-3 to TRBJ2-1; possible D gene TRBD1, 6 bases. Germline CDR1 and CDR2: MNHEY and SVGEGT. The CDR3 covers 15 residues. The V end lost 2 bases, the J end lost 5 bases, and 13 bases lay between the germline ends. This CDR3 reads CASSYRQATHNEQFF. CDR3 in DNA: TGTGCCAGCAGTTACCGACAGGCGACCCACAATGAGCAGTTCTTC.

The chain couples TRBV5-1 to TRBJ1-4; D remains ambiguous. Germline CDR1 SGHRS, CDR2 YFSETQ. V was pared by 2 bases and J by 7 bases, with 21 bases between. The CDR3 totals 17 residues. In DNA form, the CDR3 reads TGCGCCAGCAGCTTAATAACTCTCGGAGGTCGTGTTGAAAAACTGTTTTTT. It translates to CASSLITLGGRVEKLFF.

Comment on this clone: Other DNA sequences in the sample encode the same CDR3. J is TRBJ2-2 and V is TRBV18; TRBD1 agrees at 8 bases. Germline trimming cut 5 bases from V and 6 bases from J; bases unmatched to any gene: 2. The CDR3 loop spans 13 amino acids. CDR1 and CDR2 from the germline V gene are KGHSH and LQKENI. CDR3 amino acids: CASSGQGAGELFF. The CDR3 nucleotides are TGTGCCAGCTCAGGACAGGGAGCCGGGGAGCTGTTTTTT. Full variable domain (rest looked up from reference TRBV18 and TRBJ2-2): NAGVMQNPRHLVRRRGQEARLRCSPMKGHSHVYWYRQLPEEGLKFMVYLQKENIIDESGMPKERFSAEFPKEGPSILRIQQVVRGDSAAYFCASSGQGAGELFFGEGSRLTVL.

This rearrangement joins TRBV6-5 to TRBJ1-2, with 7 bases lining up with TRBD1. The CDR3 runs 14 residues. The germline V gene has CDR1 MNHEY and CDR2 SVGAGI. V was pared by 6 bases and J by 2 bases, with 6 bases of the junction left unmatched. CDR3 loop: CASRRQGPNYGYTF. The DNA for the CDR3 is TGTGCCAGCAGAAGACAGGGCCCCAACTATGGCTACACCTTC.

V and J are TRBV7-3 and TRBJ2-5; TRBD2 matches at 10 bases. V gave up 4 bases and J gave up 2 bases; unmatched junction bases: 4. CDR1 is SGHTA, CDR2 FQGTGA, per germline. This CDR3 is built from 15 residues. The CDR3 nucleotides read TGTGCCAGCAGCTATAGCGGGAGGTCACAAGAGACCCAGTACTTC. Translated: CASSYSGRSQETQYF.